What follows are 27 T cell receptor beta chains derived from one specimen sequenced in a study of Ad26.COV2.S vaccination and SARS-CoV-2 variants. Profiled with immunoSEQ multiplex PCR; TCRdb holds only in-frame clones, not every one. The sample consists of roughly 300,000 clones, about nine tenths of them appearing once. Treatment here: 19 received Ad26.COV2.S at low or high dose, single or two shots; 5 received placebo; per-sample allocation not given. Samples analyzed were those drawn on day 63 after the first vaccine or placebo injection. Source: peripheral blood, taken in a trial of Ad26.COV2.S vaccine versus placebo. The source of these receptors is a person aged 18 to 65 who received the Ad26.COV2.S COVID-19 vaccine or a placebo.

The chain combines TRBV5-4 with TRBJ2-7, with D possibly being TRBD1 (5 bases). V dropped 0 bases and J dropped 0 bases, with 7 bases sitting between them. The V gene's germline CDR1 is SGHNT and CDR2 YYREEE (reference sequence). There are 14 residues in the CDR3. The CDR3 loop reads CASSLEGISYEQYF. Here the CDR3 DNA reads TGTGCCAGCAGCTTGGAGGGGATCTCCTACGAGCAGTACTTC.

The V and J genes are TRBV7-3 and TRBJ2-3, with 9 bases aligning to TRBD2. The CDR3 loop spans 15 amino acids. J lost 5 bases, V lost 1 base, and 4 bases had no gene match. Germline assignment: CDR1 SGHTA and CDR2 FQGTGA. CDR3 sequence reads: CASSLIASGVDTQYF. In DNA, the CDR3 is TGTGCCAGCAGCTTAATTGCTAGCGGGGTAGATACGCAGTATTTT.

The chain couples TRBV6-2 or TRBV6-3 to TRBJ2-4; 12 bases map to TRBD1. This CDR3 has 18 amino acids. Germline-derived CDR1 and CDR2 are MNHEY and SVGEGT. With V trimmed by 2 bases and J by 6 bases, 11 bases remained unmatched. Here the CDR3 reads CASSYPRGQGARVNIQYF. CDR3 DNA: TGTGCCAGCAGTTACCCGAGGGGACAGGGGGCGCGTGTAAACATTCAGTACTTC.

The chain has TRBV5-6 and TRBJ1-2; no clear D gene. With 5 bases removed from V and 8 bases from J, the gap between germline ends came to 10 bases. The CDR3 is made up of 11 amino acids. Germline CDR1 SGHDT, CDR2 YYEEEE. CDR3: CASRSEGGYTF. CDR3 nucleotides: TGTGCCAGCAGGTCTGAGGGCGGCTACACCTTC.

This clone was counted only a few times. The V call is TRBV7-3, the J call TRBJ1-6; possibly TRBD1 for D (6 bases). Germline V gene lookup returns CDR1 SGHTA and CDR2 FQGTGA. Trimming took off 3 bases at V and 7 bases at J, with 13 bases between the two ends. CDR3 size: 15 residues. The CDR3 loop is CASSFRSGTNSPLHF. The CDR3 nucleotides are TGTGCCAGCAGCTTTCGGTCCGGGACAAATTCACCCCTCCACTTT.

This chain connects TRBV4-3 to TRBJ1-6; D is unclear. From germline, CDR1 is LGHNA and CDR2 YSLEER. This CDR3 contains 13 residues. Trimming took off 6 bases at V and 8 bases at J, with 11 bases between the two ends. The CDR3 DNA is TGCGCCAGCAGTCCCGGGAAGGATTCACCCCTCCACTTT. This encodes CASSPGKDSPLHF.

The chain has TRBV18 and TRBJ2-2, with 10 bases fitting TRBD2. Germline CDR1 is KGHSH and CDR2 is LQKENI. V shed 5 bases, J shed 5 bases, and the junction held 5 bases outside the gene matches. There are 15 residues in the CDR3. CDR3 sequence reads: CASSVPGLATGELFF. CDR3 in DNA: TGTGCCAGCTCAGTGCCGGGACTAGCGACCGGGGAGCTGTTTTTT.

This sequence joins TRBV12-5 and TRBJ2-5; D could derive from TRBD1 or TRBD2 (6 bases each). The CDR3 totals 14 residues. CDR1 and CDR2 (germline): LGHNT, FRNRAP. V was cut by 6 bases and J by 3 bases, with 14 bases left in between. In nucleotides, the CDR3 is TGTGCTAGTGGCCGTAAAAGGGGGGAAGAGACCCAGTACTTC. Its translation is CASGRKRGEETQYF.

This clone was detected only once. As DNA, the CDR3 is TGTGCCAGTAGTCCCCTTTTGGGGGGCCGCACAGATACGCAGTATTTT. It translates to CASSPLLGGRTDTQYF. V is TRBV19 and J is TRBJ2-3, with D possibly being TRBD1 or TRBD2 (6 bases each). The ends were cut back, 5 bases at V and 1 base at J, with 16 bases in the middle. The CDR3 consists of 16 residues. Germline V gene data show CDR1 as LNHDA and CDR2 as SQIVND (reference sequence).

V is TRBV5-1 and J is TRBJ2-3; 9 bases are shared with TRBD2. Trimming cost V 4 bases and J 4 bases; bases outside gene matches: 10. The CDR3 extends over 16 amino acids. Germline-derived CDR1 and CDR2 are SGHRS and YFSETQ. In DNA, the CDR3 is TGCGCCAGCAGCGAAAGAGCGGGGGGCCGCGCAGATACGCAGTATTTT. It specifies CASSERAGGRADTQYF.

The V call is TRBV7-8, the J call TRBJ2-3, with unresolved D. The length of the CDR3 is 15 residues. Germline V gives CDR1 SGHVS, CDR2 FQNEAQ. V was pared by 5 bases and J by 6 bases, with 18 bases between. The CDR3 reads CASSLRTLGVDTQYF. The CDR3 region has the DNA TGTGCCAGCAGCCTACGAACCCTCGGTGTGGATACGCAGTATTTT.

The gene calls are TRBV6-5 and TRBJ2-7; the D gene is possibly TRBD1 (7 bases). The germline CDR1 and CDR2 sequences are MNHEY and SVGAGI. Trimming took off 6 bases at V and 4 bases at J, with 19 bases between the two ends. CDR3 size: 15 residues. The CDR3 protein is CASRALTGTRYEQYF. Here the CDR3 DNA reads TGTGCCAGCAGGGCCCTGACAGGGACTCGGTACGAGCAGTACTTC.

The chain is built from TRBV27 and TRBJ1-1; possibly TRBD1 for D (5 bases). This CDR3 contains 14 residues. The germline gives CDR1 MNHEY, CDR2 SMNVEV (reference sequence). V dropped 7 bases and J dropped 1 base, with 13 bases sitting between them. The CDR3 is CASTPRGSNTEAFF. CDR3 DNA: TGTGCCAGCACGCCTCGGGGGTCGAACACTGAAGCTTTCTTT.

The rearrangement joins TRBV28 to TRBJ1-2, with D possibly being TRBD1 (6 bases). Trimming left V 4 bases short and J 4 bases short, with 19 bases between. In germline, CDR1 is MDHEN, CDR2 SYDVKM. CDR3 length: 16 residues. The CDR3 sequence: CASSYPRGDSAYGYTF. The CDR3 nucleotides read TGTGCCAGCAGTTATCCGAGGGGGGATAGCGCCTATGGCTACACCTTC.

The genes are TRBV28 and TRBJ2-3; TRBD2 matches 11 bases. Trimming removed 2 bases from V and 7 bases from J; junction bases left unmatched: 14. Germline V CDR1 and CDR2: MDHEN, SYDVKM. The CDR3 covers 18 residues. The CDR3 DNA is TGTGCCAGCAGTTTACCCCGCACCGGGACTAGCGGAATTCATACGCAGTATTTT. The encoded protein is CASSLPRTGTSGIHTQYF.

The chain combines TRBV5-1 with TRBJ1-1, with TRBD1 matching over 8 bases. Germline loops: CDR1 SGHRS, CDR2 YFSETQ. V shed 6 bases and J 5 bases; nucleotides not matched to a gene: 9. This CDR3 is 14 amino acids long. In nucleotides, the CDR3 is TGCGCCAGCACCGTGGACAGGGCGGCGACTGAAGCTTTCTTT. Protein product: CASTVDRAATEAFF.

The rearrangement joins TRBV10-3 to TRBJ2-2; D possibly corresponds to TRBD1 (7 bases). CDR3 length equals 14 residues. In germline, CDR1 is ENHRY, CDR2 SYGVKD. The V end lost 7 bases, the J end lost 5 bases, and 14 bases lay between the germline ends. The CDR3 protein is CAIKRQGGTGELFF. The CDR3 DNA sequence: TGTGCCATCAAGCGACAGGGAGGAACCGGGGAGCTGTTTTTT.

The chain is built from TRBV5-6 and TRBJ2-5; D is unresolved. The germline V gene has CDR1 SGHDT and CDR2 YYEEEE. This CDR3 has 14 residues. The germline V and J ends were trimmed by 1 base and 1 base, with 8 bases remaining between them. The CDR3 DNA reads as TGTGCCAGCAGCTTGTCCGTAACCCAAGAGACCCAGTACTTC. Translated, it gives CASSLSVTQETQYF.

This chain connects TRBV5-5 to TRBJ2-7, with D possibly being TRBD2 (7 bases). The CDR3 has 12 amino acids. The germline V gene encodes CDR1 SGHKS and CDR2 YYEKEE (reference sequence). Between the trimmed V and J ends, which lost 2 bases and 7 bases, there was a span of 10 bases. The CDR3 sequence: CASSFAGAEQYF. CDR3 in DNA: TGTGCCAGCAGCTTTGCGGGGGCGGAGCAGTACTTC.

The chain couples TRBV7-3 to TRBJ1-2; no reliable D call. Germline CDR1 SGHTA, CDR2 FQGTGA. Trimming removed 1 base at V and 8 bases at J, with 11 bases between. This CDR3 region has 13 residues. CDR3 nucleotide sequence: TGTGCCAGCAGCTTAAGCCTGAATAGCGGCTACACCTTC. Translated: CASSLSLNSGYTF.

The rearrangement links TRBV7-2 to TRBJ2-3; 9 positions match TRBD2. V dropped 0 bases and J dropped 1; count of bases not matched to a gene: 8. The CDR3 runs 18 residues. Germline assignment: CDR1 SGHTA and CDR2 FQGNSA. The CDR3 loop is CASSLARDSGRRTDTQYF. In nucleotides, the CDR3 is TGTGCCAGCAGCTTAGCGCGAGATAGCGGGAGACGCACAGATACGCAGTATTTT.

The sample holds one count of this clone. The V and J genes are TRBV9 and TRBJ1-2, with a tentative D call TRBD1 (5 bases). Germline CDR1 and CDR2: SGDLS and YYNGEE. The CDR3 runs to 16 residues. Trimming shortened V by 0 bases and J by 4 bases, and 16 bases separated the two germline ends. The CDR3 here is CASSVVSRGIGYGYTF. CDR3 DNA sequence: TGTGCCAGCAGCGTAGTATCCCGGGGGATTGGCTATGGCTACACCTTC.

V gene TRBV5-4 combines with J gene TRBJ2-3; either TRBD1 or TRBD2 may supply D (5 bases each). The CDR3 totals 15 residues. Germline assignment: CDR1 SGHNT and CDR2 YYREEE (reference sequence). Trimming took 4 bases from V and 4 from J, leaving 16 bases between them. CDR3 loop: CASSAGEGWADTQYF. DNA for the CDR3: TGTGCCAGCAGCGCCGGAGAGGGGTGGGCAGATACGCAGTATTTT.

The rearrangement uses TRBV7-6 and TRBJ2-7, with 9 bases matching TRBD2. Germline trimming cut 5 bases from V and 1 base from J; bases unmatched to any gene: 6. Germline V gives CDR1 SGHVS, CDR2 FNYEAQ. The CDR3 extends over 15 amino acids. The CDR3 region is CASSVRSGGSYEQYF. CDR3 sequence (DNA): TGTGCCAGCAGCGTACGGAGCGGGGGGTCCTACGAGCAGTACTTC.

This clone was found once. V and J are TRBV7-2 and TRBJ2-1; D call uncertain. CDR1 and CDR2 (germline): SGHTA, FQGNSA. V was shortened by 1 base and J by 10 bases, with 11 bases between the two germline ends. The CDR3 loop spans 13 amino acids. This CDR3 is CASSLGTGIEQFF. CDR3 nucleotides: TGTGCCAGCAGCTTAGGGACGGGCATCGAGCAGTTCTTC.

This clone showed up just once. J is TRBJ2-7 and V is TRBV11-3; possibly TRBD2 for D (6 bases). Per germline, CDR1 SGHNT and CDR2 YENEEA. The CDR3 spans 14 residues. V lost 1 base and J lost 4, with 11 bases in between. CDR3 sequence: CASSLGGEIYEQYF. The CDR3 nucleotides are TGTGCCAGCAGCTTAGGCGGGGAGATTTACGAGCAGTACTTC.

This chain connects TRBV5-1 to TRBJ2-3, with 8 bases identical to TRBD1. V shed 0 bases and J 0 bases; nucleotides not matched to a gene: 6. The length of the CDR3 is 17 residues. Germline-derived CDR1 and CDR2 are SGHRS and YFSETQ. Here the CDR3 DNA reads TGCGCCAGCAGCTTGGCGGGGACAGGAGGGAGCACAGATACGCAGTATTTT. Protein: CASSLAGTGGSTDTQYF.